This T cell receptor (beta chain) comes out of a study of beta chain features in type 1 diabetes (dated by TCRdb to 2016 to 2019). Regarding the research as a whole: Patients and healthy donors did not differ in mean age, gender distribution, total cell number or subset yield. A total of some 100,000,000 sorted cells were examined across all samples, and the number of cells per subset was strongly correlated with RNA yield. The study compared TCRB repertoires of sorted circulating CD4+ T cell subsets between recently diagnosed type 1 diabetes patients and matched healthy donors. Naive and central memory subsets were obtained from all 30 or so donors, but regulatory and stem cell-like memory subsets were isolated from only 8 patients and roughly eight healthy donors.

Beyond this particular receptor, the publication reports: Because cDNA was sequenced instead of genomic DNA, highly expressing activated cells could be over-represented, though the groups showed no difference in activation or CD3 levels. PCR might favor shorter templates, but patient and control samples were amplified and corrected together, so any skew would affect both groups equally. Because small numbers of individuals were included in the HLA sub-analyses, any influence of HLA type on TCRB rearrangement was left unresolved. In all four CD4+ subsets, TCRB CDR3 length was moderately but significantly shorter in type 1 diabetes patients. At VDJ recombination sites, type 1 diabetes patients had fewer insertions and more deleted nucleotides, which implies abnormalities in thymic rearrangement. The naive, central memory and regulatory TCRB repertoires appeared to resemble one another more closely among patients than among healthy donors.

The entire amount of isolated RNA was reverse transcribed using the High Capacity cDNA Reverse Transcription Kit, so the sequenced TCRB transcripts were expressed ones. Naive, central memory and regulatory T cell samples underwent deep immunoSEQ sequencing, averaging around 3.9 million total reads per sample. Sorted cells were lysed in RLT buffer and RNA was extracted with DNase-treated RNeasy Micro or Mini kits, depending on cell number. To prevent cross-contamination, every cell subset was processed on its own, while patient and healthy donor samples were processed together. Using the immunoSEQ multiplex PCR, TCRB sequences were amplified from cDNA into 87-bp fragments spanning the CDR3 region. Sequencing of the amplicons was performed on the Illumina HiSeq platform. Per the source publication's procedure: Synthetic template baselines were used to correct PCR bias computationally, reads within Hamming distance 2 were collapsed, and singletons that could not be merged were discarded. By aligning reads against IMGT, V, D and J genes, CDR3 length, and insertions or deletions at six rearrangement sites were assigned. Within each subset, clonotype counts were normalized to sorted cell number, and only after that were true diversity and Gini coefficients computed with the tcR R package. Repertoire sharing was quantified using the overlap coefficient calculated on TCRB nucleotide sequences. Out-of-frame TCRB sequences from naive cells were analyzed as a proxy for the pre-selection repertoire. TCRdb limited this immuneACCESS table to in-frame rearrangements with V and J called. A share of clones is missing; checked studies link under half to unresolved V genes, and the rest is unexplained. V, J and clone size are taken as reported in that table, and D and trimming were inferred from the DNA itself. For this sample the table gives around 330,000 clones, of which approximately 11% were detected only once. Of the sample, more than 0.015% is held by the ten largest clones.

V and J lose 4 bases and 2 bases, and a span of 11 bases separates them. The germline V gene encodes CDR1 GTSNPN and CDR2 SVGIG (reference sequence). Reading from cysteine to phenylalanine, the CDR3 counts 13 amino acids. Kept here is only the CDR3 DNA, which spans 39 bases and is read in frame from base 1. From each donor, a single peripheral blood sample of approximately 110 mL on average was drawn into heparinised tubes. A BD FACSAria II and a panel including CD45RO, CCR7, CD25, CD127, CD95 and CD27 were used to sort naive, central memory, regulatory and stem cell-like memory CD4+ T cells. Every sorted population had a purity above 95%. PBMCs were separated immediately by Lymphoprep density gradient centrifugation and were stained directly, without being cultured. To minimize batch effects, samples were stained and sorted in pairs, one healthy donor with one patient per experiment. About this clone itself: Its binding antigen is unknown. Qualities for individual bases were not recorded, and no much larger clone is one base off.

The sample consisted of naive CD4+ T cells from blood. The meaning of the sample's cell subset or site label: true naive CD4+ T cells. This TCR came from a woman between 25 and 40 years old in good health. The rearranged segments are TRBV30 and TRBJ1-1, and perhaps TRBD1 as D gene, on 6 matching bases. The CDR3 protein sequence reads: CAWKQGANTEAFF. The bases read TGTGCCTGGAAACAGGGAGCAAACACTGAAGCTTTCTTT.